The present T cell receptor beta chain was sequenced within a study of T-cell reconstitution after alpha-beta-depleted transplantation in children. Regarding the study as a whole: Some patients owed their high day-60 TCRbeta diversity to surviving recipient T cells and thymic progenitors. Newly produced T cells mostly provided counts and TCRbeta diversity after one year, as hyperexpanded clones declined. Reportedly, roughly two months post-transplant, alpha-beta T cells arose from several hundred expanded graft clones.

This clonotype was counted many times. Its antigen remains unidentified. Unique molecular identifiers were used in preparing the TCRbeta library. Using its own MiXCR run on the PCR reads, TCRdb lists one record per CDR3 protein. The repertoire holds around 240,000 distinct CDR3 sequences, with 6.5% to 10% as singletons. The CDR3 covers 16 residues. Trimming shortened V by 4 bases and J by 2 bases, and 20 bases separated the two germline ends. Germline V gene sequence: CDR1 SQVTM, CDR2 ANQGSEA. Source: PBMCs, mostly from graft donor cells, taken 180 days after TCRalphabeta/CD19-depleted stem cell transplant. The J gene is TRBJ2-5, the V gene TRBV29-1; tentatively, D is TRBD1 (5 bases). The clonotype comes from a male patient younger than 18 who had a stem cell transplant for acute lymphoblastic leukemia, so the T cells may come from the graft donor. The DNA of the CDR3 is TGCAGCGTTGGGGGATGGGTAGACAGCCTGCAAGAGACCCAGTACTTC. As protein: CSVGGWVDSLQETQYF.